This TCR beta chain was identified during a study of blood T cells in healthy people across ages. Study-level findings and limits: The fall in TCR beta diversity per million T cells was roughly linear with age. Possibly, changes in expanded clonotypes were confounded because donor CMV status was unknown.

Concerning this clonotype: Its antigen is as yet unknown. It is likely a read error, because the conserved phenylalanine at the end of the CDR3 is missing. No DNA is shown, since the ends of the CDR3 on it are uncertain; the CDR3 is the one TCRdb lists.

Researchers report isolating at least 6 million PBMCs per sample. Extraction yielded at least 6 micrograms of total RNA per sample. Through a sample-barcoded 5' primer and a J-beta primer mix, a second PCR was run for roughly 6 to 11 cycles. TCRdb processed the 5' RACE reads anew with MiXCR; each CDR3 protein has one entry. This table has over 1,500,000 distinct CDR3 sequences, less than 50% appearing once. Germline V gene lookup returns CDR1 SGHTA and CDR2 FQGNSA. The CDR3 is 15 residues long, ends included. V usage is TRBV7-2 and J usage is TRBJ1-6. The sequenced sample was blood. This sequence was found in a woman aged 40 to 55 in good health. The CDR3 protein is CASSLGWGGNSPLQV.